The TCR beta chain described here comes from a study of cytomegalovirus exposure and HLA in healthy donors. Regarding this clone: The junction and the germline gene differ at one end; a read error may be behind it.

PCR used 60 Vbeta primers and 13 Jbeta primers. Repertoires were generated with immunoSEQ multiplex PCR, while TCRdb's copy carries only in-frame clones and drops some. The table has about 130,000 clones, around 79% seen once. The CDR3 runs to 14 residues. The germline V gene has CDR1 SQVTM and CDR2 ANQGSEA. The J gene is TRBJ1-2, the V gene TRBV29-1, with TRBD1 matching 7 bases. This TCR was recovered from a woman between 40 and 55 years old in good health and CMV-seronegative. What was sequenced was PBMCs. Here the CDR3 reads CSVADRDSEYDYTF. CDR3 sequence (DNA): TGCAGCGTTGCTGATAGGGACAGTGAATATGACTACACCTTC.